This T cell receptor (beta chain) appears in the sequencing data of a study of chemoradiotherapy in HPV16-positive cancers. Study-wide points: Non-HPV-specific T cells did not expand in tumors during treatment, whereas candidate HPV-specific clones and E7-related motifs did. Functional assays defining HPV-specific T cells used only a couple of HPV16-positive patients.

Clones were read by immunoSEQ multiplex PCR, and TCRdb kept only the in-frame ones, dropping some. The sample lists fewer than 6,000 clones, about 89% seen once, with 1.5% to 2% in the top ten. As concerns this clone: Its antigen is undetermined.

V was shortened by 3 bases and J by 7 bases, with 15 bases between the two germline ends. The CDR3 has 14 residues. Germline values: CDR1 KGHSH, CDR2 LQKENI. The sequences come from blood, collected from a patient who underwent chemoradiotherapy. This receptor was obtained from a human donor with HPV-associated anogenital cancer. V and J are TRBV18 and TRBJ1-2, with unresolved D. The CDR3: CASSPEQSSLGYTF. CDR3 coding DNA: TGTGCCAGCTCACCGGAGCAGTCCTCCCTTGGCTACACCTTC.